The entry below describes one T cell receptor beta chain. Antigen: not known. This specimen belongs to a study of cytomegalovirus exposure and HLA in healthy donors. Study results and limitations: Both high specificity and high sensitivity reportedly marked the classifier's diagnosis of cytomegalovirus status.

CDR3 size: 16 residues. Trimming took 6 bases from V and 6 from J; bases not matched to a gene: 16. CDR1 SNHLY and CDR2 FYNNEI come from the germline V gene. Only in-frame clones appear in the TCRdb table, and some are missing; sequencing was by immunoSEQ multiplex PCR. The sample consists of around 150,000 clones, approximately 90% of them appearing once. The rearrangement uses TRBV2 and TRBJ1-2; 7 nucleotides line up with TRBD1. Input material: PBMCs. This sequence was found in a man younger than 30 in good health and CMV-seronegative. The CDR3 nucleotides read TGTGCCAGCAGGGGAGACAGGGAGAGGGACTTCGATGGCTACACCTTC. The encoded protein is CASRGDRERDFDGYTF.